Presented here are 26 T cell receptor beta chains from one specimen sequenced in a study of PD-1 blockade in classical Hodgkin lymphoma. Assay used: immunoSEQ multiplex PCR; TCRdb lists only in-frame clones, some missing. The sample consists of more than 140,000 clones, approximately 81% of them appearing once. Every single patient, without exception, relapsed after autologous stem cell transplantation, and brentuximab vedotin exposure varied. Sequences were derived from peripheral blood mononuclear cells (PBMCs), sampled before the second cycle of nivolumab. These receptors were taken from a human donor with classical Hodgkin lymphoma.

The genes are TRBV11-2 and TRBJ1-4; D is perhaps TRBD1 (6 bases). V dropped 6 bases and J dropped 6 bases, with 14 bases sitting between them. The CDR3 spans 14 residues. Germline V CDR1 and CDR2: SGHAT, FQNNGV. The chain's CDR3 is CASSRQVADEKLFF. As DNA, the CDR3 is TGTGCCAGCAGTCGACAGGTTGCGGATGAAAAACTGTTTTTT.

CDR3 in DNA: TGTGCCAGCTCAGAACAAAGGCCTAAAGGGTATAGCAATCAGCCCCAGCATTTT. This translates into CASSEQRPKGYSNQPQHF. The chain uses TRBV18 and TRBJ1-5; D uncertain. The CDR3 totals 18 residues. The ends were cut back, 5 bases at V and 0 bases at J, with 20 bases in the middle. Germline values: CDR1 KGHSH, CDR2 LQKENI.

This sequence joins TRBV19 and TRBJ1-5, with a weak D call TRBD1 (6 bases). The germline V gene has CDR1 LNHDA and CDR2 SQIVND (reference sequence). V was cut by 3 bases and J by 2 bases, with 14 bases left in between. The CDR3 consists of 16 residues. The chain's CDR3 is CASSIWAGAGNQPQHF. Here the CDR3 DNA reads TGTGCCAGTAGTATCTGGGCAGGGGCTGGCAATCAGCCCCAGCATTTT.

This clone has a handful of counts. The rearrangement joins TRBV28 to TRBJ2-7, with 12 bases fitting TRBD2. CDR3 length: 15 residues. Germline trimming cut 5 bases from V and 9 bases from J; bases unmatched to any gene: 11. CDR1 is MDHEN, CDR2 SYDVKM, per germline. CDR3 sequence: CASSPLAGGMVVQYF. As DNA, the CDR3 is TGTGCCAGCAGTCCCCTAGCGGGAGGGATGGTCGTGCAGTACTTC.

A few counts support this clone. The chain recombines TRBV2 with TRBJ1-1; perhaps TRBD1 as D (5 bases). Germline values: CDR1 SNHLY, CDR2 FYNNEI. V lost 6 bases and J lost 1, with 24 bases in between. The CDR3 covers 18 residues. This CDR3 reads CASSARTDGQGPNTEAFF. As DNA, the CDR3 is TGTGCCAGCAGCGCCCGGACCGATGGACAAGGCCCGAACACTGAAGCTTTCTTT.

The chain has TRBV5-1 and TRBJ2-2, with 9 bases identical to TRBD1. The germline V gene encodes CDR1 SGHRS and CDR2 YFSETQ. V dropped 2 bases and J dropped 2; count of bases not matched to a gene: 4. The CDR3 length is 16 residues. As DNA, the CDR3 is TGCGCCAGCAGCTTAAATACAGGGGGCAACACCGGGGAGCTGTTTTTT. It yields the protein CASSLNTGGNTGELFF.

The table lists this clone with a count of one. This CDR3 reads CASSGHGDRINNEQFF. For the CDR3, the DNA is TGTGCCAGCAGCGGCCACGGGGACAGGATTAACAATGAGCAGTTCTTC. This chain connects TRBV7-2 to TRBJ2-1; 8 bases are shared with TRBD1. The germline gives CDR1 SGHTA, CDR2 FQGNSA. J was trimmed by 5 bases and V by 5 bases; bases with no gene match: 11. The CDR3 covers 16 residues.

The chain links TRBV27 to TRBJ2-3; possibly TRBD1 for D (7 bases). CDR1 is MNHEY and CDR2 is SMNVEV in the germline V gene (reference sequence). This CDR3 is 17 amino acids long. V shed 2 bases and J shed 7 bases, with 22 bases lying between them. In nucleotides, the CDR3 is TGTGCCAGCAGTTTACACGCCGGCCCAGGGGGGTCCTATACGCAGTATTTT. Residues: CASSLHAGPGGSYTQYF.

V gene TRBV28 combines with J gene TRBJ1-2, with D perhaps TRBD1 (5 bases). Germline assignment: CDR1 MDHEN and CDR2 SYDVKM. The CDR3 has 14 residues. V was cut by 2 bases and J by 4 bases, with 11 bases left in between. The CDR3 DNA is TGTGCCAGCAGTTTAAGGACCGGGACCTATGGCTACACCTTC. Translating it yields CASSLRTGTYGYTF.

The chain uses TRBV6-1 and TRBJ1-4, with 12 bases matching TRBD1. The CDR3 is 19 amino acids. In germline, CDR1 is MNHNS, CDR2 SASEGT. The ends lost 2 bases at V and 1 base at J; junction bases unmatched: 8. CDR3 protein: CASSETGTGGYLTNEKLFF. Here the CDR3 DNA reads TGTGCCAGCAGTGAAACCGGGACAGGGGGCTATTTAACTAATGAAAAACTGTTTTTT.

The genes are TRBV6-1 and TRBJ2-5; D is ambiguous. The germline V and J ends were trimmed by 4 bases and 1 base, with 16 bases remaining between them. Germline V gene data show CDR1 as MNHNS and CDR2 as SASEGT. The CDR3 has 16 residues. CDR3 nucleotides: TGTGCCAGCAGTGCGTCCAGACGGAAGCTCCAAGAGACCCAGTACTTC. Translating gives CASSASRRKLQETQYF.

This clone appeared a single time. V usage is TRBV27 and J usage is TRBJ2-6; D call uncertain. The CDR3 is made up of 15 amino acids. V dropped 2 bases and J dropped 4 bases, with 9 bases sitting between them. Per the germline V gene, CDR1 is MNHEY and CDR2 is SMNVEV (reference sequence). This CDR3 is CASSLRLGGANVLTF. CDR3 nucleotide sequence: TGTGCCAGCAGTTTACGCCTTGGCGGGGCCAACGTCCTGACTTTC. The whole variable domain, remainder taken from reference TRBV27 and TRBJ2-6, is EAQVTQNPRYLITVTGKKLTVTCSQNMNHEYMSWYRQDPGLGLRQIYYSMNVEVTDKGDVPEGYKVSRKEKRNFPLILESPSPNQTSLYFCASSLRLGGANVLTFGAGSRLTVL.

The chain carries TRBV6-6 and TRBJ1-2; D possibly corresponds to TRBD1 (5 bases). Germline V gene sequence: CDR1 MNHNY, CDR2 SVGAGI (reference sequence). This CDR3 has 15 residues. The V gene lost 6 bases and the J gene lost 8 bases, with 22 bases spanning the gap. The CDR3 DNA follows: TGTGCCAGCAGCCCCCCCAGCGGGGCAACGGGAGGCTACACCTTC. This encodes CASSPPSGATGGYTF.

This clone showed up just a few times. The V gene is TRBV5-3, the J gene TRBJ1-5; maybe TRBD1 (5 bases). TRBV5-3 is designated an ORF whose function remains uncertain. This CDR3 region has 14 residues. V gave up 7 bases and J gave up 7 bases, with 18 bases separating them. The CDR3 DNA reads TGTGCCAGATTAGTGGTGGGGGGTGGACAGCCCCAGCATTTT. Residues: CARLVVGGGQPQHF.

The J gene is TRBJ1-2, the V gene TRBV6-5; D not certain. The CDR3 is 12 residues long. CDR1 and CDR2 (germline): MNHEY, SVGAGI. V was clipped by 0 bases and J by 7 bases, with 6 bases between them. CDR3 nucleotides: TGTGCCAGCAGTTACTCCGTCCTTGGCTACACCTTC. Translated, it gives CASSYSVLGYTF.

The J gene is TRBJ2-2, the V gene TRBV10-3, with 8 bases matching TRBD2. CDR1 and CDR2 (germline): ENHRY, SYGVKD. Unmatched junction bases numbered 3, after V lost 6 bases and J lost 3 bases. CDR3 length: 14 amino acids. Here the CDR3 reads CAIRRGVDTGELFF. The CDR3 DNA follows: TGTGCCATCAGGCGGGGGGTAGACACCGGGGAGCTGTTTTTT.

The rearrangement uses TRBV10-3 and TRBJ1-5; unclear D gene. CDR1 ENHRY and CDR2 SYGVKD come from the germline V gene. The CDR3 spans 15 residues. The ends were cut back, 0 bases at V and 6 bases at J, with 12 bases in the middle. This chain's CDR3 is CAISESLGIGQPQHF. The CDR3 DNA sequence: TGTGCCATCAGTGAGTCGTTAGGGATCGGTCAGCCCCAGCATTTT.

The chain is built from TRBV19 and TRBJ2-5; 7 bases are a match to TRBD1. CDR1 is LNHDA and CDR2 is SQIVND in the germline V gene (reference sequence). The CDR3 has 15 residues. J was trimmed by 2 bases and V by 5 bases; bases with no gene match: 8. The CDR3 bases are TGTGCCAGTAGTCCGGTGGCAGGGGGACAAGAGACCCAGTACTTC. Its translation: CASSPVAGGQETQYF. The variable domain in full, completed from reference TRBV19 and TRBJ2-5, reads DGGITQSPKYLFRKEGQNVTLSCEQNLNHDAMYWYRQDPGQGLRLIYYSQIVNDFQKGDIAEGYSVSREKKESFPLTVTSAQKNPTAFYLCASSPVAGGQETQYFGPGTRLLVL.

V is TRBV4-3 and J is TRBJ2-7; the match to TRBD2 covers 14 bases. In germline, CDR1 is LGHNA, CDR2 YSLEER. V lost 4 bases, J lost 3 bases, and 5 bases stayed unmatched. CDR3 size: 16 residues. The CDR3 bases are TGCGCCAGCAGCCTATCCGGGACTAGCGGGAGCTACGAGCAGTACTTC. Translating gives CASSLSGTSGSYEQYF.

V is TRBV5-4 and J is TRBJ2-3; D may be TRBD1 or TRBD2 (6 bases each). The germline V gene has CDR1 SGHNT and CDR2 YYREEE (reference sequence). Trimming removed 1 base from V and 5 bases from J, with 14 bases in between. CDR3 length equals 15 residues. The CDR3 coding sequence is TGTGCCAGCAGCTTGTCAAAGGGGGGCAGAGATACGCAGTATTTT. Amino acids: CASSLSKGGRDTQYF.

This clone was found once. The CDR3 DNA is TGTGCCAGCAGCAAATCGCCAGGGGGTTGCTATGGCTACACCTTC. This codes for CASSKSPGGCYGYTF. The genes are TRBV21-1 and TRBJ1-2; no check of the table's D call, TRBD1, against the DNA was made. TRBV21-1 is classified as a pseudogene. The CDR3 extends over 15 amino acids.

V usage is TRBV5-6 and J usage is TRBJ1-2; D possibly corresponds to TRBD1 (6 bases). Germline CDR1 reads SGHDT; CDR2 reads YYEEEE. The CDR3 extends over 13 amino acids. The V and J ends lost 2 bases and 3 bases respectively, with 8 bases between them. The CDR3 nucleotides read TGTGCCAGCAGCTTAAGGGGGGACTATGGCTACACCTTC. Its translation: CASSLRGDYGYTF.

The rearrangement joins TRBV6-6 to TRBJ2-7; TRBD1 agrees at 9 bases. This CDR3 region has 14 residues. Germline CDR1 is MNHNY and CDR2 is SVGAGI (reference sequence). The V segment lost 6 bases and the J segment 7 bases; nucleotides outside the gene matches: 10. CDR3 DNA: TGTGCCAGCAGCGCCGGGACAGGGTCTGGTGAGCAGTACTTC. Amino acid sequence: CASSAGTGSGEQYF.

This chain connects TRBV5-1 to TRBJ1-2; the match to TRBD1 covers 9 bases. Germline V CDR1 and CDR2: SGHRS, YFSETQ. Trimming removed 4 bases from V and 5 bases from J; junction bases left unmatched: 6. The CDR3 has 14 amino acids. The CDR3 bases are TGCGCCAGCAGCCTGGGACAGGGACAGTATGGCTACACCTTC. Protein sequence: CASSLGQGQYGYTF.

The V gene is TRBV5-4, the J gene TRBJ2-6; no definite D call. The CDR3 runs to 16 residues. V was shortened by 0 bases and J by 0 bases, with 7 bases between the two germline ends. Germline loops: CDR1 SGHNT, CDR2 YYREEE (reference sequence). Here the CDR3 reads CASSLGFASGANVLTF. CDR3 sequence (DNA): TGTGCCAGCAGCTTGGGGTTCGCCTCTGGGGCCAACGTCCTGACTTTC.

The sample holds a few counts of this clone. The rearrangement links TRBV25-1 to TRBJ1-5, with D perhaps TRBD1 (6 bases). V shed 4 bases and J shed 3 bases, with 13 bases lying between them. The CDR3 extends over 15 amino acids. Germline loops: CDR1 MGHDK, CDR2 SYGVNS. CDR3 region: CASSGSTGLNQPQHF. CDR3 coding DNA: TGTGCCAGCAGTGGCTCGACAGGCCTCAATCAGCCCCAGCATTTT. The full variable domain, completed using reference TRBV25-1 and TRBJ1-5, is EADIYQTPRYLVIGTGKKITLECSQTMGHDKMYWYQQDPGMELHLIHYSYGVNSTEKGDLSSESTVSRIRTEHFPLTLESARPSHTSQYLCASSGSTGLNQPQHFGDGTRLSIL.